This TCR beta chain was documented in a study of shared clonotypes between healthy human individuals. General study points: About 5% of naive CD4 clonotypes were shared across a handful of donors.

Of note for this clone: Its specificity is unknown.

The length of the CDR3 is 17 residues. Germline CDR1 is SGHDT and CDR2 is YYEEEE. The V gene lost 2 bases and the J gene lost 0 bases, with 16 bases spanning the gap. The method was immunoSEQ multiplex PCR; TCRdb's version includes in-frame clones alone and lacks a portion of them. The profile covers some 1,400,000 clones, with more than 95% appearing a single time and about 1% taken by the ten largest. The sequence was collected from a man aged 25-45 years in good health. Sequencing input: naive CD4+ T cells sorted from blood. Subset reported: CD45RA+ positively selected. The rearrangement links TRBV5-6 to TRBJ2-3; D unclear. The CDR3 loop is CASSLVPYRISTDTQYF. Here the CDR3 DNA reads TGTGCCAGCAGCTTAGTTCCGTACAGAATAAGCACAGATACGCAGTATTTT. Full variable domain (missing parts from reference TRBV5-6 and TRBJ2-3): DAGVTQSPTHLIKTRGQQVTLRCSPKSGHDTVSWYQQALGQGPQFIFQYYEEEERQRGNFPDRFSGHQFPNYSSELNVNALLLGDSALYLCASSLVPYRISTDTQYFGPGTRLTVL.